Listed here are 19 T cell receptor beta chains from one sample, sequenced in a study of CD8 T cells in ankylosing spondylitis. TCRdb independently ran MiXCR on the 5' RACE reads; one entry per CDR3 protein. The sample has about 230,000 distinct CDR3 sequences, over 7% seen once. The sample was blood, either unsorted or a sorted T cell fraction (not recorded which). All receptors come from a female donor with ankylosing spondylitis or in good health (not recorded which).

This clonotype occurred many times. The gene calls are TRBV18 and TRBJ1-1; D is unclear. This CDR3 comprises 12 residues. The V and J ends lost 1 base and 6 bases respectively, with 6 bases between them. Germline CDR1 is KGHSH and CDR2 is LQKENI. CDR3 coding DNA: TGTGCCAGCTCACCACTGGGCCCTGAAGCTTTCTTT. Translation: CASSPLGPEAFF.

This clonotype was seen ten or more times. The chain joins TRBV6-1 to TRBJ1-3; D possibly corresponds to TRBD1 (6 bases). This CDR3 has 12 amino acids. Germline V gene sequence: CDR1 MNHNS, CDR2 SASEGT. Between the trimmed V and J ends, which lost 6 bases and 4 bases, there was a span of 7 bases. CDR3 region: CASRTGGNTIYF. The CDR3 region has the DNA TGTGCCAGCAGGACAGGCGGAAACACCATATATTTT.

This clonotype was observed a few times. The chain is built from TRBV7-2 and TRBJ1-2; D is unresolved. V lost 1 base, J lost 0 bases, and 9 bases lay in between. CDR1 and CDR2 from the germline V gene are SGHTA and FQGNSA. The CDR3 contains 15 residues. The CDR3 sequence: CASSLEGLANYGYTF. CDR3 DNA: TGTGCCAGCAGCTTAGAGGGTCTAGCTAACTATGGCTACACCTTC.

As regards this clonotype: This sequence may be a read error, since a much larger clone differs from it by one base. V is TRBV7-6 and J is TRBJ2-7; D ambiguous. Germline CDR1 is SGHVS and CDR2 is FNYEAQ. This CDR3 contains 15 residues. V was cut by 2 bases and J by 5 bases, with 16 bases left in between. CDR3 DNA: TGTGCCAGCAGCTTAAGTCCCAGCAATTCTCACGAGCAGTACTTC. Translated: CASSLSPSNSHEQYF.

This clonotype was observed many times. The genes are TRBV5-5 and TRBJ2-7; no clear D gene. Trimming removed 2 bases at V and 6 bases at J, with 6 bases between. This CDR3 contains 11 residues. In germline, CDR1 is SGHKS, CDR2 YYEKEE (reference sequence). The CDR3, as DNA: TGTGCCAGCAGCTTCGCTCGCGAGCAGTACTTC. This sequence encodes CASSFAREQYF.

This clonotype was counted ten times or more. The gene calls are TRBV3-1 and TRBJ1-3, with D hard to call. Trimming took off 0 bases at V and 3 bases at J, with 9 bases between the two ends. CDR3 length: 15 amino acids. Germline CDR1 reads LGHDT; CDR2 reads YNNKEL (reference sequence). CDR3 amino acids: CASSQDAGFGNTIYF. In nucleotides, the CDR3 is TGTGCCAGCAGCCAAGATGCAGGCTTTGGAAACACCATATATTTT.

This clonotype was picked up many times. The V and J genes are TRBV2 and TRBJ2-7, with D possibly matching TRBD2 (6 bases). This CDR3 comprises 13 residues. Per germline, CDR1 SNHLY and CDR2 FYNNEI. V shed 7 bases and J shed 3 bases, with 13 bases lying between them. The CDR3, as DNA: TGTGCCAGCATGTACCGGGGGAACTACGAGCAGTACTTC. Translated, it gives CASMYRGNYEQYF.

This clonotype occurred many times. This chain connects TRBV29-1 to TRBJ2-2; D ambiguous. CDR3 length: 15 amino acids. The germline V and J ends were trimmed by 0 bases and 4 bases, with 12 bases remaining between them. Per the germline V gene, CDR1 is SQVTM and CDR2 is ANQGSEA. The CDR3 region has the DNA TGCAGCGTTGAAGATGTGGATGGTTTCACCGGGGAGCTGTTTTTT. It yields the protein CSVEDVDGFTGELFF.

In this sample, this clonotype turned up many times. V usage is TRBV18 and J usage is TRBJ2-3; D unresolved. V was trimmed by 3 bases and J by 6 bases, leaving 7 bases between them. Germline-derived CDR1 and CDR2 are KGHSH and LQKENI. The CDR3 length is 12 residues. Here the CDR3 DNA reads TGTGCCAGCTCACCCATAGGGGATACGCAGTATTTT. This sequence encodes CASSPIGDTQYF.

At least ten counts were recorded for this clonotype. The CDR3 spells CASSLSAQGDTGELFF. CDR3 coding DNA: TGCGCCAGCAGCTTGAGTGCACAGGGAGATACCGGGGAGCTGTTTTTT. V is TRBV5-1 and J is TRBJ2-2; maybe TRBD1 (6 bases). Germline CDR1 reads SGHRS; CDR2 reads YFSETQ. The V end was cut by 1 base, the J end by 5 bases, with 15 bases between. This CDR3 has 16 residues. Combining the CDR3 with reference TRBV5-1 and TRBJ2-2 gives the whole variable domain KAGVTQTPRYLIKTRGQQVTLSCSPISGHRSVSWYQQTPGQGLQFLFEYFSETQRNKGNFPGRFSGRQFSNSRSEMNVSTLELGDSALYLCASSLSAQGDTGELFFGEGSRLTVL.

The sample holds many counts of this clonotype. The chain combines TRBV7-2 with TRBJ2-1; 11 nucleotides agree with TRBD2. Germline V lookup: CDR1 SGHTA, CDR2 FQGNSA. The CDR3 consists of 13 residues. V shed 6 bases and J 5 bases; nucleotides not matched to a gene: 0. The CDR3 region is CASSSGRDNEQFF. The CDR3 nucleotides read TGTGCCAGCAGTAGCGGGAGGGACAATGAGCAGTTCTTC.

This clonotype was observed at least ten times. The chain couples TRBV6-2 or TRBV6-3 to TRBJ2-3, with D possibly being TRBD2 (6 bases). V gave up 2 bases and J gave up 4 bases, with 10 bases separating them. The CDR3 has 14 amino acids. The germline gives CDR1 MNHEY, CDR2 SVGEGT. The CDR3 sequence is CASSYGEDSDTQYF. CDR3 coding DNA: TGTGCCAGCAGTTACGGGGAGGACTCAGATACGCAGTATTTT.

This clonotype was picked up many times. The rearrangement uses TRBV11-2 and TRBJ2-5; tentatively, D is TRBD1 or TRBD2 (5 bases each). The germline CDR1 and CDR2 sequences are SGHAT and FQNNGV. The CDR3 extends over 14 amino acids. V gave up 5 bases and J gave up 3 bases, with 13 bases separating them. CDR3 region: CASSPLRGKETQYF. Written as DNA, the CDR3 is TGTGCCAGCAGCCCCTTGAGGGGAAAAGAGACCCAGTACTTC.

This clonotype was detected a few times. The chain is built from TRBV7-6 and TRBJ2-6; perhaps TRBD1 as D (5 bases). The CDR3 is made up of 17 amino acids. The germline V and J ends were trimmed by 5 bases and 2 bases, with 16 bases remaining between them. The germline gives CDR1 SGHVS, CDR2 FNYEAQ. The CDR3 DNA sequence: TGTGCCAGCAGCCCGACAGCCCTGAGCCCTGGGGCCAACGTCCTGACTTTC. Translating gives CASSPTALSPGANVLTF.

Ten or more counts support this clonotype. The chain uses TRBV12-3 or TRBV12-4 and TRBJ1-4; 8 bases agree with TRBD1. The CDR3 has 14 amino acids. The V and J ends lost 6 bases and 8 bases, in that order; junction bases with no gene match: 8. The CDR3 nucleotides are TGTGCCAGCAGACCCGGACAGGGAGGGGAAAAACTGTTTTTT. It yields the protein CASRPGQGGEKLFF.

The chain couples TRBV7-9 to TRBJ2-3; 7 bases agree with TRBD2. This CDR3 contains 15 residues. V was pared by 3 bases and J by 2 bases, with 5 bases of the junction left unmatched. Germline CDR1 and CDR2: SEHNR and FQNEAQ (reference sequence). The DNA of the CDR3 is TGTGCCAGCAGCTTCTGGCGGGAGTCCACAGATACGCAGTATTTT. It encodes CASSFWRESTDTQYF.

This clonotype was seen at least ten times. The J gene is TRBJ2-2, the V gene TRBV4-2; TRBD1 matches at 12 bases. In germline, CDR1 is LGHNA, CDR2 YNFKEQ. Trimming removed 6 bases from V and 8 bases from J; junction bases left unmatched: 7. The CDR3 contains 15 residues. Written as DNA, the CDR3 is TGTGCCAGCAGAGTGGGACAGGGGGCCGGTGGGGAGCTGTTTTTT. The encoded protein is CASRVGQGAGGELFF.

This clonotype was found many times. The J gene is TRBJ2-5, the V gene TRBV27; D call uncertain. The CDR3 is 15 residues long. Trimming took off 3 bases at V and 4 bases at J, with 15 bases between the two ends. Germline V lookup: CDR1 MNHEY, CDR2 SMNVEV (reference sequence). The CDR3: CASSLGPKRRETQYF. CDR3 in DNA: TGTGCCAGCAGTTTGGGTCCCAAACGGCGAGAGACCCAGTACTTC.

The rearrangement links TRBV6-2 or TRBV6-3 to TRBJ2-7; D is undetermined. The CDR3 is 14 amino acids. The V gene lost 4 bases and the J gene lost 4 bases, with 14 bases spanning the gap. Germline lookup yields CDR1 MNHEY and CDR2 SVGEGT. CDR3 amino acids: CASSWSTATYEQYF. CDR3 bases: TGTGCCAGCAGTTGGTCGACTGCCACTTACGAGCAGTACTTC.